This T cell receptor beta chain was observed in a study of early T cells in non-severe SARS-CoV-2 infection. Study-level background: With bulk RNA from unsorted whole blood as input, sequencing yielded unpaired chains. Points from the study as a whole: Matching with VDJdb favored anti-spike CD8 responses (missing private and CD4 specificities).

Germline assignment: CDR1 SGHNT and CDR2 YYREEE (reference sequence). The CDR3 sequence is 15 residues long. The V segment lost 4 bases and the J segment 5 bases; nucleotides outside the gene matches: 12. Individual cDNA molecules were tagged with unique molecular identifiers. TCRdb redid the calling of the 5' RACE reads with MiXCR, one entry per CDR3 protein. This sample yields fewer than 65,000 distinct CDR3 sequences, of which roughly 7.6% are seen a single time; roughly a tenth belongs to the top ten. As concerns this clonotype: Its target is not known.

This specimen was whole blood, taken at baseline. The sequence was obtained from an adult who was a healthcare worker with PCR-confirmed SARS-CoV-2 infection or an uninfected control (not recorded which). The chain employs TRBV5-4 and TRBJ2-7; TRBD1 agrees at 7 bases. CDR3 in amino acids: CASSTPTGYAHEQYF. The DNA for the CDR3 is TGTGCCAGCAGCACACCGACAGGGTATGCGCACGAGCAGTACTTC.